This TCR beta chain was observed in a study of blood T cell repertoires in COVID-19. The table came from immunoSEQ multiplex PCR; TCRdb's copy has only in-frame clones and leaves some out. The sample contains about 180,000 clones, 86% of which appear only once. V lost 5 bases, J lost 5 bases, and 10 bases lay in between. The CDR3 covers 13 residues. CDR1 is LNHDA and CDR2 is SQIVND in the germline V gene (reference sequence). This TCR derives from a woman aged 30 to 39 who had recovered from COVID-19. What was sequenced was PBMCs or T cells enriched from blood (not recorded which). The chain has TRBV19 and TRBJ1-5; D remains ambiguous. Here the CDR3 reads CASSWGVYQPQHF. CDR3 nucleotide sequence: TGTGCCAGTAGTTGGGGAGTGTATCAGCCCCAGCATTTT.